The 8 T cell receptor beta chains in this list originate from one sample, sequenced in a study of cytomegalovirus exposure and HLA in healthy donors. The repertoire was sequenced with immunoSEQ multiplex PCR; TCRdb's copy has only in-frame clones and lacks some. Counted here are some 110,000 clones, around 94% occurring once; the ten biggest clones make up around 1.2%. The specimen sequenced was PBMCs. The receptors were sampled from a young woman in good health and CMV-seronegative.

The count of this clone is one. This rearrangement joins TRBV6-1 to TRBJ2-7, with 9 bases identical to TRBD1. There are 18 residues in the CDR3. The V segment lost 0 bases and the J segment 3 bases; nucleotides outside the gene matches: 12. Germline V lookup: CDR1 MNHNS, CDR2 SASEGT. The CDR3 nucleotides are TGTGCCAGCAGTGAAGCGTTCGACGGGACAGGGTTAATCTACGAGCAGTACTTC. It is translated as CASSEAFDGTGLIYEQYF.

The chain recombines TRBV5-1 with TRBJ2-7, with 8 bases lining up with TRBD1. The CDR3 contains 14 residues. The V and J ends lost 4 bases and 2 bases, in that order; junction bases with no gene match: 5. CDR1 is SGHRS, CDR2 YFSETQ, per germline. The DNA for the CDR3 is TGCGCCAGCAGCACCGGGACAGGAACCTACGAGCAGTACTTC. Amino acids: CASSTGTGTYEQYF.

The rearrangement uses TRBV18 and TRBJ1-1; perhaps TRBD1 as D (6 bases). The CDR3 consists of 14 residues. In germline, CDR1 is KGHSH, CDR2 LQKENI. The ends were cut back, 6 bases at V and 5 bases at J, with 16 bases in the middle. The CDR3 spells CASSYEGVRTEAFF. As DNA, the CDR3 is TGTGCCAGCTCGTATGAGGGGGTTCGGACTGAAGCTTTCTTT.

The rearrangement links TRBV29-1 to TRBJ1-2; TRBD1 aligns across 9 bases. The germline V gene encodes CDR1 SQVTM and CDR2 ANQGSEA. The CDR3 runs 13 residues. Losses at the gene ends were 4 bases for V and 8 bases for J; bases not matched to a gene: 8. DNA of the CDR3: TGCAGCGTTGGACAGGGGGAGGTTCGGGGCTACACCTTC. As protein: CSVGQGEVRGYTF. Supplemented by reference TRBV29-1 and TRBJ1-2, the full variable domain reads SAVISQKPSRDICQRGTSLTIQCQVDSQVTMMFWYRQQPGQSLTLIATANQGSEATYESGFVIDKFPISRPNLTFSTLTVSNMSPEDSSIYLCSVGQGEVRGYTFGSGTRLTVV.

The gene calls are TRBV10-3 and TRBJ1-4; 7 nucleotides match TRBD1. This CDR3 is 16 amino acids long. In germline, CDR1 is ENHRY, CDR2 SYGVKD. V shed 3 bases, J shed 0 bases, and the junction held 4 bases outside the gene matches. CDR3 sequence reads: CAISERQGSTNEKLFF. CDR3 in DNA: TGTGCCATCAGTGAAAGACAGGGTTCAACTAATGAAAAACTGTTTTTT.

The chain uses TRBV28 and TRBJ1-2; 11 nucleotides agree with TRBD1. The trim removed 6 bases at V and 4 bases at J, leaving 1 base unmatched. The CDR3 has 13 residues. The V gene's germline CDR1 is MDHEN and CDR2 SYDVKM. The CDR3 DNA follows: TGTGCCAGCAGGGACAGGGGGCCCTATGGCTACACCTTC. It specifies CASRDRGPYGYTF.

The gene calls are TRBV5-6 and TRBJ2-3; 8 nucleotides match TRBD1. Losses at the gene ends were 4 bases for V and 2 bases for J; bases not matched to a gene: 18. The CDR3 totals 19 residues. Germline V gives CDR1 SGHDT, CDR2 YYEEEE. CDR3 sequence: CASSRARDRTILNTDTQYF. The CDR3 DNA sequence: TGTGCCAGCAGCCGGGCCCGGGACAGGACCATATTAAACACAGATACGCAGTATTTT.

This sequence joins TRBV7-9 and TRBJ2-7; TRBD2 matches 7 bases. After removal of 5 bases from V and 0 bases from J, the junction contained 10 bases not matched to a gene. Per germline, CDR1 SEHNR and CDR2 FQNEAQ (reference sequence). The CDR3 has 16 residues. DNA for the CDR3: TGTGCCAGCAGCCGTACCTTCGGCGGGAGCTCCTACGAGCAGTACTTC. It translates to CASSRTFGGSSYEQYF.